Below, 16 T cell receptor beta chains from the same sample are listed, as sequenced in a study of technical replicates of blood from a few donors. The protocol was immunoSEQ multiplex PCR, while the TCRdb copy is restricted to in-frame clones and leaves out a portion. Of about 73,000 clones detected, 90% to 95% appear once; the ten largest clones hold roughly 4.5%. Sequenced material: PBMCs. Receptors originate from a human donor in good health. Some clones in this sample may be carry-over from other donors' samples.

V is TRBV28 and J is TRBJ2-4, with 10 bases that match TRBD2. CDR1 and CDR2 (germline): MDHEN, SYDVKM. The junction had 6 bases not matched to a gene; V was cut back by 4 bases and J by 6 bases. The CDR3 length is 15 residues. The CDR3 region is CASSSFLAGGNIQYF. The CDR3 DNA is TGTGCCAGCAGTTCCTTTTTAGCGGGGGGAAACATTCAGTACTTC.

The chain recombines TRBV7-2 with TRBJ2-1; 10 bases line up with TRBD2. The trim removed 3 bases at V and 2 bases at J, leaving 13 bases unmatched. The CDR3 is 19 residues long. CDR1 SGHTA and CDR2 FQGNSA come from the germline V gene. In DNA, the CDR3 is TGTGCCAGCAGCTTTAGGGGGTCGCAGCTAGCGGGGGCCTACAATGAGCAGTTCTTC. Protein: CASSFRGSQLAGAYNEQFF.

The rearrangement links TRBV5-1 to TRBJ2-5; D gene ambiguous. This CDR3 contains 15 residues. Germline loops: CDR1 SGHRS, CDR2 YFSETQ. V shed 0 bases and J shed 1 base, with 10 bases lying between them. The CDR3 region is CASSLVSATQETQYF. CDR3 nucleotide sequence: TGCGCCAGCAGCTTGGTTTCAGCGACCCAAGAGACCCAGTACTTC.

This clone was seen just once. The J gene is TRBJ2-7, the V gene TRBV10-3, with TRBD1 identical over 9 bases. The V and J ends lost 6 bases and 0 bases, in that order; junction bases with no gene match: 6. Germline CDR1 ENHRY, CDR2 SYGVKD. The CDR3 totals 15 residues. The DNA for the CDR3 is TGTGCCATCAGGGGGACAGGGCCAAGCTCCTACGAGCAGTACTTC. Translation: CAIRGTGPSSYEQYF.

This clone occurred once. This chain's CDR3 is CASSLDGAGLRGYTF. CDR3 sequence (DNA): TGTGCCAGCAGCTTAGACGGAGCGGGGCTTCGTGGCTACACCTTC. The chain couples TRBV5-5 to TRBJ1-2; weak D call: TRBD1 (5 bases). This CDR3 is 15 amino acids long. CDR1 is SGHKS, CDR2 YYEKEE, per germline (reference sequence). With 2 bases removed from V and 7 bases from J, the gap between germline ends came to 18 bases.

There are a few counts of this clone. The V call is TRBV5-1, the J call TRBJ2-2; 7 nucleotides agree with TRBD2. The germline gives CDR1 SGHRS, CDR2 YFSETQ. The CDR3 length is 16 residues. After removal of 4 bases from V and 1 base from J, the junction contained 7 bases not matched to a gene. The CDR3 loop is CASSPSVAGNTGELFF. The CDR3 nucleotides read TGCGCCAGCAGCCCCTCGGTAGCGGGGAACACCGGGGAGCTGTTTTTT. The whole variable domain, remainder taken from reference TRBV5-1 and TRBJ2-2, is KAGVTQTPRYLIKTRGQQVTLSCSPISGHRSVSWYQQTPGQGLQFLFEYFSETQRNKGNFPGRFSGRQFSNSRSEMNVSTLELGDSALYLCASSPSVAGNTGELFFGEGSRLTVL.

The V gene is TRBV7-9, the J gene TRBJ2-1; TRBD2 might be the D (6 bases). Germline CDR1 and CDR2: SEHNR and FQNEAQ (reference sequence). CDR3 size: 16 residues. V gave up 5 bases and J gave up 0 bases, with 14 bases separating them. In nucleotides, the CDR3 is TGTGCCAGCAGCCTACTTAGCGGCCGCTCCTACAATGAGCAGTTCTTC. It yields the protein CASSLLSGRSYNEQFF.

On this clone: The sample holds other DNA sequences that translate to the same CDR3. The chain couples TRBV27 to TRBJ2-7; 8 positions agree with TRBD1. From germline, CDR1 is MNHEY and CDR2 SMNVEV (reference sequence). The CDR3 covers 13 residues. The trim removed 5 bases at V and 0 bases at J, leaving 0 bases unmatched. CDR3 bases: TGTGCCAGCAGTGACAGGGGCTCCTACGAGCAGTACTTC. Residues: CASSDRGSYEQYF.

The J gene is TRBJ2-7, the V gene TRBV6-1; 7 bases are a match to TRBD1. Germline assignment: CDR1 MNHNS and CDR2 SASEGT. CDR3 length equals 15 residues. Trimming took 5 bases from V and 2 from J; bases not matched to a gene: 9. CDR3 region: CASSLRSTGPYEQYF. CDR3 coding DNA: TGTGCCAGCAGTTTACGGTCGACAGGGCCCTACGAGCAGTACTTC.

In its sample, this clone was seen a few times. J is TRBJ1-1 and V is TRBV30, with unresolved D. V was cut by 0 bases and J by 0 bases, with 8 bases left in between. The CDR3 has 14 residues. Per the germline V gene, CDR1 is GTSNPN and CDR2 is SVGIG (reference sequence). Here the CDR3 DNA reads TGTGCCTGGAGTGTCGCGGGCATGAACACTGAAGCTTTCTTT. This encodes CAWSVAGMNTEAFF.

The CDR3 region is CASSQEGQTREKLFF. The CDR3 nucleotides read TGCGCCAGCAGCCAGGAGGGACAGACGCGGGAAAAACTGTTTTTT. The chain recombines TRBV4-3 with TRBJ1-4; TRBD1 matches at 7 bases. The CDR3 covers 15 residues. Germline V CDR1 and CDR2: LGHNA, YSLEER. After removal of 3 bases from V and 8 bases from J, the junction contained 9 bases not matched to a gene.

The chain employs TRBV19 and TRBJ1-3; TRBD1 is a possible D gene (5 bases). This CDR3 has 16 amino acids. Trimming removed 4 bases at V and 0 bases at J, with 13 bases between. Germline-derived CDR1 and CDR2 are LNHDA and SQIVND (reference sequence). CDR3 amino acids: CASSNTWTTSGNTIYF. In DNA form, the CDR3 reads TGTGCCAGTAGTAACACATGGACAACCTCTGGAAACACCATATATTTT.

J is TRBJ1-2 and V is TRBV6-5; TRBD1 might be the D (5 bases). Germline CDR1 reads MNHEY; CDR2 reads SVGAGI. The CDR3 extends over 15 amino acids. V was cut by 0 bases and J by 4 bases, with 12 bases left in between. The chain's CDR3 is CASSYSGGESYGYTF. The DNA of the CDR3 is TGTGCCAGCAGTTACTCCGGGGGGGAGAGCTATGGCTACACCTTC.

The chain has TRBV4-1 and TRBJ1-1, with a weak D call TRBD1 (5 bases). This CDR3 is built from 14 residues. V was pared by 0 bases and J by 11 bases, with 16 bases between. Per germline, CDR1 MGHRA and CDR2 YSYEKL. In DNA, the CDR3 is TGCGCCAGCAGCCAAGAAGGCCCTATTTACAGGGCTTTCTTT. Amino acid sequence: CASSQEGPIYRAFF.

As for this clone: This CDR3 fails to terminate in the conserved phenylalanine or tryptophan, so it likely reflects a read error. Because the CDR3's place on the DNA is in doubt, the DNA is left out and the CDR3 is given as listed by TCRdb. CDR3 loop: CASSLPTGQPIS. The V call is TRBV5-6, the J call TRBJ2-7; TRBD1, the D gene given by the table, was not confirmed from the DNA. The CDR3 comprises 12 residues, both ends counted. The V gene's germline CDR1 is SGHDT and CDR2 YYEEEE.

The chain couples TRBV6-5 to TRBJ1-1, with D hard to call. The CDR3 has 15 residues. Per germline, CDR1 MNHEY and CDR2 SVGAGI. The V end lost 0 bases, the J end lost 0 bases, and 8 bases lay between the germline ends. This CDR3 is CASSYSRRMNTEAFF. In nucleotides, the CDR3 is TGTGCCAGCAGTTACTCTCGCAGGATGAACACTGAAGCTTTCTTT.